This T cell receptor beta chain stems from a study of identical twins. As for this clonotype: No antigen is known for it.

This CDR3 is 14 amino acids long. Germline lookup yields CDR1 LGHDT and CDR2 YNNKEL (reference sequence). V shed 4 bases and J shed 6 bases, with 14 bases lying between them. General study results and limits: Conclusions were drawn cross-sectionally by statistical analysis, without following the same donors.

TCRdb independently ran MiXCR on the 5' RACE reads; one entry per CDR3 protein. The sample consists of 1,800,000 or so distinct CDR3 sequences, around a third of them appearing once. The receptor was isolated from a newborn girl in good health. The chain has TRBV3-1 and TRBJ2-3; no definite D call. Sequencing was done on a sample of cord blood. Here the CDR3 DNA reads TGTGCCAGCAGCCTCGAAGGGCTTCGGGATACGCAGTATTTT. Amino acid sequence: CASSLEGLRDTQYF.